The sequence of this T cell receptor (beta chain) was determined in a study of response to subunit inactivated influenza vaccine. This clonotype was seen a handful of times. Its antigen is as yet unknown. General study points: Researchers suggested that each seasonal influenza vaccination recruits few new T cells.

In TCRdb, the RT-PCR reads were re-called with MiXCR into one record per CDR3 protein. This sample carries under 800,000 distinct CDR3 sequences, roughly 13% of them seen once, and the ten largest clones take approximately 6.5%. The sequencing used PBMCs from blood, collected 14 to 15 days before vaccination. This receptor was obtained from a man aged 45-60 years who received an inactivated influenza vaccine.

The CDR3 nucleotides read TGCAGTGCAGGGGTGGGTTCCCATCAGCCCCAGCATTTT. Amino acids: CSAGVGSHQPQHF. The chain recombines TRBV20-1 with TRBJ1-5; D is perhaps TRBD1 (5 bases). The V gene's germline CDR1 is DFQATT and CDR2 SNEGSKA (reference sequence). The CDR3 totals 13 residues. V lost 6 bases and J lost 5, with 14 bases in between.